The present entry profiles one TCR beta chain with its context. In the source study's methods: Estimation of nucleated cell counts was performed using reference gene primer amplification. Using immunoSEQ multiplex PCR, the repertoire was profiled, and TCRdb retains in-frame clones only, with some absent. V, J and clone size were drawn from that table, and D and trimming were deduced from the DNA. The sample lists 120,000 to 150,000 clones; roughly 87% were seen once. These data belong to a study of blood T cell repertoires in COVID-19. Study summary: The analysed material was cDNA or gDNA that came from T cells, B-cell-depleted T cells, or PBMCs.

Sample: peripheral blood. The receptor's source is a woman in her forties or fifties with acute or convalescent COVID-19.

As DNA, the CDR3 is TGTGCTATAAGGAGAGGGAGCACAGATACGCAGTATTTT. Translated: CAIRRGSTDTQYF. This chain uses TRBV12-3 or TRBV12-4 with TRBJ2-3, with D possibly matching TRBD2 (5 bases). This CDR3 is 13 amino acids long.